This section outlines one T cell receptor beta chain sequence together with its context. This clone was recorded once. Its specific antigen is unknown. No base quality values were provided; no much bigger clone lies one nucleotide off. The CDR3 starts with the cysteine, ends with the phenylalanine, and has 15 residues. The read is trimmed to its CDR3 DNA, 45 bases read in frame from base 1. The germline ends are 23 bases apart after V is trimmed by 10 bases and J by 5 bases. From the germline V gene (reference sequence), CDR1 is LNHDA and CDR2 is SQIVND. Healthy HIV-negative adults with no recently reported acute infections or vaccinations were included as donors. Every donor was a Caucasian adult residing in Nashville, Tennessee, USA. Magnetic negative selection was used to enrich CD4+ T cells, after which naive cells were positively selected on CD45RA and the negative fraction became the memory subset. Blood was collected by leukapheresis, and PBMCs were isolated by Ficoll-Histopaque density gradient centrifugation and then cryopreserved in liquid nitrogen vapor phase. Analytical flow cytometry was used to check the purity and quantity of every magnetically sorted T cell population. Genomic DNA was isolated from each sorted fraction and quantified by UV absorbance on a Nanodrop 2000c.

The sample is drawn from a study of shared clonotypes between healthy human individuals (dated by TCRdb to 2020 to 2022). The study in broad terms: Three men and a couple of women, aged 18 to 49 years, made up the cohort. Blood TCR repertoires of about five healthy adults were deeply sequenced to estimate repertoire size and the extent of clonotype sharing between individuals. Per donor, three plates each were used for CD4 naive and CD4 memory, two for CD8 naive, and one for CD8 memory. To increase sequencing depth and limit assay-specific biases, different laboratories used diverse techniques to prepare libraries and sequence TCR repertoires. Per donor, leukapheresis produced somewhere between about 0.94 and 10 billion PBMCs.

Study-wide findings and limitations: Pairwise subsampling indicated that sequencing depth was expected to affect the degree of clonotype sharing among donors. Even with the large sequencing depth, rarefaction of the sorted-subset datasets indicated that sequencing was incomplete. Sampling was restricted to blood, and TCR repertoires in tissue are likely to differ from TCR repertoires in blood. Estimated clonotype richness was generally larger for naive than for memory subsets. Compared with non-shared clonotypes, clonotypes shared by all four sorted-subset donors had higher generation probabilities. The genetic and exposure-history diversity represented was limited by the small number of donors. Approximately 4.8% of naive CD4, around 3.5% of naive CD8, around 2.3% of memory CD4, and approximately 0.39% of memory CD8 clonotypes were shared across four donors.

TCR CDR3 regions were amplified from genomic DNA by multiplex PCR using the deep immunoSEQ assay. Extracted genomic DNA from each cell subset was distributed evenly across all wells of several immunoSEQ 96-well plates, and each plate was treated as a replicate. For sorted subsets, around 200 ng genomic DNA, equal to tens of thousands of T cell genomes, was loaded into each replicate PCR. Purified libraries were measured with a Qubit 3.0 fluorometer, size-checked on a Bioanalyzer 2100, and measured again with the KAPA Library Quantification kit. Every immunoSEQ 96-well plate was sequenced on a dedicated single-read 150-cycle Illumina NextSeq 550 flow cell. Per the authors' processing: The immunoSEQ output contained only junctional sequences without quality scores, so filtering could not match that applied to full-length reads. To assign V/J genes and CDR3, sequences were annotated against IMGT germline references using PyIR, a Python wrapper for IgBLAST v1.9. Reads were removed for weak V/J assignments (E-value above 1e-6), missing CDR3, stop codons, out-of-frame junctions, or ambiguous translated residues. V3J clonotypes were defined as sequences sharing the same inferred V gene, J gene, and CDR3 amino acid sequence. Percentage overlap between repertoires was calculated by dividing the number of shared unique clonotypes by the size of the smaller repertoire. Three approaches were used to assess repertoire richness: RTK rarefaction, the Chao1 estimator, and Recon v2.1 estimates of unobserved clonotypes. Generation probabilities were computed with OLGA for all TCRbeta clonotypes obtained by the gDNA method from several donors. In its TCRdb copy, this immuneACCESS table keeps in-frame sequences only and misses some clones. Where compared with another copy, unresolved V genes explain less than half of these, and the others have no known cause. Clonal size and the V and J genes are those of that table, whereas D and trimming came from the DNA. The sample table records approximately 2,300,000 clones; 85% to 95% of these occur just once. The biggest ten clones account for 0.37% of the sample.

The source is a man between 18 and 29 years old in good health. Some clones in this sample may be carry-over from other donors' samples. In this chain, TRBV19 is recombined with TRBJ1-2; possibly the D gene is TRBD1, per 6 matching bases. The sample comprised naive CD4+ T cells from PBMCs. The sample's cell subset or site label is to be understood as: CD45RA+ positively selected. CDR3 loop: CATNPLDRPPYGYTF. The nucleotide sequence is TGTGCCACCAATCCCCTAGACAGGCCTCCTTATGGCTACACCTTC.